These 28 T cell receptor beta chains originate from one sample sequenced in a study of beta chain features in type 1 diabetes. Expressed TCRB transcripts were sequenced, since all the RNA that had been isolated was reverse transcribed. Sequencing used immunoSEQ multiplex PCR; TCRdb keeps in-frame clones, though not all of them. The sample consists of more than 30,000 clones, roughly two thirds of them appearing once. The sample taken for sequencing was Tregs from blood. All receptors come from a woman younger than 45 in good health.

This sequence joins TRBV19 and TRBJ2-2; 8 nucleotides match TRBD2. Germline V CDR1 and CDR2: LNHDA, SQIVND (reference sequence). There are 13 residues in the CDR3. J lost 9 bases, V lost 5 bases, and 5 bases had no gene match. The CDR3 reads CASSPRGGRELFF. The CDR3 coding sequence is TGTGCCAGTAGTCCCCGGGGGGGCCGGGAGCTGTTTTTT.

The gene calls are TRBV5-1 and TRBJ2-3; unclear D gene. Germline CDR1 reads SGHRS; CDR2 reads YFSETQ. Trimming took off 4 bases at V and 4 bases at J, with 10 bases between the two ends. The CDR3 has 13 amino acids. CDR3 nucleotides: TGCGCCAGCAGCCCACTTGGTGCAGATACGCAGTATTTT. It yields the protein CASSPLGADTQYF.

The rearrangement uses TRBV7-3 and TRBJ2-3; D is possibly TRBD2 (5 bases). Germline CDR1 and CDR2: SGHTA and FQGTGA. The CDR3 consists of 17 residues. V was pared by 5 bases and J by 2 bases, with 20 bases between. The CDR3 nucleotides are TGTGCCAGCAGCCCAAGGAGAGGCACGGACTCCACAGATACGCAGTATTTT. Translated: CASSPRRGTDSTDTQYF.

This clone was counted only a few times. The chain uses TRBV29-1 and TRBJ2-1; 9 bases agree with TRBD2. The CDR3 loop spans 15 amino acids. V shed 5 bases, J shed 8 bases, and the junction held 13 bases outside the gene matches. Germline CDR1 SQVTM, CDR2 ANQGSEA. CDR3 in DNA: TGCAGCGTTAGGAGTCGCCTAGCGGGGATTGATGAGCAGTTCTTC. This sequence encodes CSVRSRLAGIDEQFF.

The chain joins TRBV5-1 to TRBJ2-7; 11 positions agree with TRBD2. The length of the CDR3 is 15 residues. Germline V gene lookup returns CDR1 SGHRS and CDR2 YFSETQ. J gave up 5 bases and V 2 bases, and 6 bases lay outside the gene matches. The DNA of the CDR3 is TGCGCCAGCAGCTTACTAGCGGGAGAGGGGCACGAGCAGTACTTC. Its translation: CASSLLAGEGHEQYF.

The genes are TRBV7-2 and TRBJ2-7; D may be TRBD2 (6 bases). CDR3 size: 15 residues. The germline gives CDR1 SGHTA, CDR2 FQGNSA. Between the trimmed V and J ends, which lost 5 bases and 0 bases, there was a span of 14 bases. The CDR3 reads CASSALAEISYEQYF. The CDR3 DNA is TGTGCCAGCAGCGCCTTAGCGGAAATCTCCTACGAGCAGTACTTC.

A few counts support this clone. The rearrangement joins TRBV28 to TRBJ2-2, with TRBD2 identical over 12 bases. This CDR3 contains 15 residues. The V gene end was trimmed by 6 bases and the J gene end by 6 bases; junction bases not matched to a gene: 5. Germline lookup yields CDR1 MDHEN and CDR2 SYDVKM. CDR3 amino acids: CASSRRLAGAGELFF. CDR3 sequence (DNA): TGTGCCAGCAGCCGTCGACTAGCGGGAGCCGGGGAGCTGTTTTTT.

This chain joins TRBV28 and TRBJ2-7; the match to TRBD2 covers 7 bases. Germline values: CDR1 MDHEN, CDR2 SYDVKM. The CDR3 runs to 16 residues. J was trimmed by 0 bases and V by 3 bases; bases with no gene match: 8. This CDR3 is CASSFPAGKSSYEQYF. CDR3 DNA: TGTGCCAGCAGTTTCCCAGCGGGAAAAAGCTCCTACGAGCAGTACTTC.

The rearrangement joins TRBV11-3 to TRBJ2-3; 8 nucleotides match TRBD2. The CDR3 spans 13 residues. The ends lost 4 bases at V and 9 bases at J; junction bases unmatched: 6. Germline V gene data show CDR1 as SGHNT and CDR2 as YENEEA. In DNA, the CDR3 is TGTGCCAGCAGCTCCGGGGGGGAGGCGACGCAGTATTTT. This codes for CASSSGGEATQYF.

The chain joins TRBV7-9 to TRBJ2-5, with a tentative D call TRBD1 (6 bases). TRBJ2-7 matches the DNA end more closely, so the J call is doubtful. This CDR3 contains 14 residues. Germline CDR1 and CDR2: SEHNR and FQNEAQ (reference sequence). CDR3 bases: TGTGCCAGCAGCTTAGGACAGGCTTCCTACGAGCAGTACTTC. This gives the protein CASSLGQASYEQYF.

The chain recombines TRBV4-3 with TRBJ2-1; possibly TRBD1 for D (5 bases). The V end was cut by 0 bases, the J end by 4 bases, with 13 bases between. The CDR3 contains 16 residues. Per the germline V gene, CDR1 is LGHNA and CDR2 is YSLEER. CDR3 bases: TGCGCCAGCAGCCAAGATTGGGGCCCCCGTTACAATGAGCAGTTCTTC. Residues: CASSQDWGPRYNEQFF.

This chain joins TRBV23-1 and TRBJ2-1, with TRBD2 matching over 7 bases. TRBV23-1 has ORF status, its function being uncertain. V lost 1 base and J lost 2; bases outside the gene matches: 11. This CDR3 has 18 residues. The CDR3 is CASSQWATRENPYNEQFF. For the CDR3, the DNA is TGCGCCAGCAGTCAATGGGCTACGCGGGAGAACCCCTACAATGAGCAGTTCTTC.

The CDR3 reads CASSLRQVDHTDTQYF. In DNA, the CDR3 is TGTGCCAGCAGCCTCCGACAGGTCGATCACACAGATACGCAGTATTTT. The chain couples TRBV11-1 to TRBJ2-3; a weak D match, TRBD1 (6 bases). The CDR3 length is 16 residues. Germline V lookup: CDR1 SGHAT, CDR2 FQDESV (reference sequence). V was clipped by 5 bases and J by 2 bases, with 17 bases between them.

The rearrangement links TRBV7-9 to TRBJ2-4; D perhaps matches TRBD1 (6 bases). Trimming pared 5 bases from V and 1 base from J, leaving 18 bases between. CDR3 length: 17 residues. CDR1 is SEHNR and CDR2 is FQNEAQ in the germline V gene (reference sequence). CDR3 in DNA: TGTGCCAGCAGCCAGACCTGGGGGCCGTCTGCCAAAAACATTCAGTACTTC. Encoded protein: CASSQTWGPSAKNIQYF.

This clone was counted a few times. The chain combines TRBV7-2 with TRBJ2-2; D ambiguous. The CDR3 totals 16 residues. Looked up from germline, CDR1 is SGHTA and CDR2 is FQGNSA. V lost 1 base and J 1 base, leaving 10 bases between the germline ends. This CDR3 is CASSLEIPGNTGELFF. CDR3 DNA sequence: TGTGCCAGCAGCTTAGAGATCCCAGGGAACACCGGGGAGCTGTTTTTT.

This sequence joins TRBV7-2 and TRBJ2-7, with 7 bases aligning to TRBD2. Germline V CDR1 and CDR2: SGHTA, FQGNSA. The CDR3 spans 15 residues. J was trimmed by 1 base and V by 2 bases; bases with no gene match: 5. Here the CDR3 reads CASSLTGGRSYEQYF. CDR3 bases: TGTGCCAGCAGCTTAACGGGGGGTAGGTCCTACGAGCAGTACTTC.

The genes are TRBV23-1 and TRBJ2-5; 7 bases map to TRBD1. TRBV23-1 is an ORF; its function is uncertain. V was clipped by 4 bases and J by 2 bases; unmatched bases: 7. The CDR3 consists of 15 residues. The CDR3 spells CASSPDQGQQETQYF. The CDR3 DNA reads as TGCGCCAGCAGTCCGGACCAGGGACAGCAAGAGACCCAGTACTTC.

The chain employs TRBV6-5 and TRBJ1-2; 7 nucleotides line up with TRBD1. V lost 5 bases and J lost 14; bases outside the gene matches: 8. CDR1 is MNHEY, CDR2 SVGAGI, per germline. The CDR3 runs to 11 residues. The CDR3 DNA reads TGTGCCAGCAGTCAAGGACAGGTTTCAACCTTC. This codes for CASSQGQVSTF.

This chain links TRBV2 with TRBJ2-1; 9 positions match TRBD2. Germline-derived CDR1 and CDR2 are SNHLY and FYNNEI. Trimming cost V 7 bases and J 5 bases; bases outside gene matches: 9. This CDR3 comprises 15 residues. CDR3 in DNA: TGTGCCAGCATTGCTATATCTAGCGGGAACAATGAGCAGTTCTTC. Protein sequence: CASIAISSGNNEQFF.

V is TRBV5-1 and J is TRBJ2-7; maybe TRBD2 (6 bases). Germline V gives CDR1 SGHRS, CDR2 YFSETQ. The V end lost 0 bases, the J end lost 5 bases, and 12 bases lay between the germline ends. This CDR3 spans 14 amino acids. The CDR3 DNA reads TGCGCCAGCAGCTTGGTTTGGGCTAGCGACGAGCAGTACTTC. This translates into CASSLVWASDEQYF.

The chain has TRBV7-9 and TRBJ2-3; 10 positions agree with TRBD1. V trimming: 5 bases; J trimming: 0 bases; junction bases outside the gene matches: 5. This CDR3 has 16 residues. Germline-derived CDR1 and CDR2 are SEHNR and FQNEAQ (reference sequence). In nucleotides, the CDR3 is TGTGCCAGCAGCCTCGGACAGGGGGACAGCACAGATACGCAGTATTTT. It translates to CASSLGQGDSTDTQYF.

CDR3: CASSTLGGEQFF. DNA for the CDR3: TGTGCCAGTAGTACTCTAGGCGGGGAGCAGTTCTTC. The chain employs TRBV19 and TRBJ2-1, with a possible D match to TRBD2 (5 bases). The CDR3 length is 12 residues. The germline gives CDR1 LNHDA, CDR2 SQIVND (reference sequence). V dropped 4 bases and J dropped 10 bases, with 11 bases sitting between them.

V is TRBV18 and J is TRBJ2-2; 9 bases align to TRBD2. V trimming: 0 bases; J trimming: 4 bases; junction bases outside the gene matches: 6. The CDR3 covers 17 residues. Germline lookup yields CDR1 KGHSH and CDR2 LQKENI. CDR3 in DNA: TGTGCCAGCTCACCACCTCTTCTAGCGGGGACCACCGGGGAGCTGTTTTTT. It translates to CASSPPLLAGTTGELFF.

This clone occurred once. The chain uses TRBV19 and TRBJ2-2; D gene uncertain. CDR1 and CDR2 (germline): LNHDA, SQIVND (reference sequence). The ends were cut back, 5 bases at V and 0 bases at J, with 13 bases in the middle. This CDR3 has 16 amino acids. CDR3 amino acids: CASSPIGATNTGELFF. The CDR3 DNA is TGTGCCAGTAGTCCCATTGGTGCGACGAACACCGGGGAGCTGTTTTTT.

This chain uses TRBV7-9 with TRBJ2-7, with D hard to call. CDR1 and CDR2 (germline): SEHNR, FQNEAQ (reference sequence). V was shortened by 3 bases and J by 0 bases, with 9 bases between the two germline ends. The CDR3 totals 14 residues. The CDR3 sequence is CASSFRDSSYEQYF. CDR3 nucleotides: TGTGCCAGCAGCTTTCGAGATAGCTCCTACGAGCAGTACTTC.

This clone showed up just a few times. The chain carries TRBV5-5 and TRBJ2-7, with TRBD2 identical over 10 bases. V dropped 2 bases and J dropped 7; count of bases not matched to a gene: 6. Germline values: CDR1 SGHKS, CDR2 YYEKEE (reference sequence). The CDR3 sequence is 14 residues long. The chain's CDR3 is CASSFSSGSWEQYF. The CDR3 coding sequence is TGTGCCAGCAGCTTCTCTAGCGGGAGTTGGGAGCAGTACTTC.

The V call is TRBV28, the J call TRBJ1-2; 12 bases map to TRBD1. The germline V gene encodes CDR1 MDHEN and CDR2 SYDVKM. The CDR3 is 14 residues long. V lost 8 bases, J lost 6 bases, and 7 bases stayed unmatched. DNA for the CDR3: TGTGCCAGCGGGACAGGGGGCACTTTAGATGGCTACACCTTC. Protein product: CASGTGGTLDGYTF.

The sample holds a few counts of this clone. This chain connects TRBV7-9 to TRBJ2-7; 9 nucleotides match TRBD1. CDR3 length: 13 amino acids. CDR1 is SEHNR, CDR2 FQNEAQ, per germline (reference sequence). V was pared by 4 bases and J by 3 bases, with 1 base of the junction left unmatched. CDR3 in amino acids: CASSWDRDYEQYF. The DNA for the CDR3 is TGTGCCAGCAGCTGGGACAGGGACTACGAGCAGTACTTC.